These 28 T cell receptor beta chains came from one sample sequenced in a study of CD4+ T cells in melanoma. The method was immunoSEQ multiplex PCR; TCRdb's version includes in-frame clones alone and lacks a portion of them. The data contain about 50,000 clones, 85% to 90% of them singletons. Source material: peripheral blood. These receptors were taken from a human donor with melanoma.

V usage is TRBV4-2 and J usage is TRBJ2-1; TRBD2 matches 14 bases. With V trimmed by 6 bases and J by 0 bases, 4 bases remained unmatched. There are 17 residues in the CDR3. Germline V lookup: CDR1 LGHNA, CDR2 YNFKEQ. The CDR3 DNA follows: TGTGCCAGCAGACGACTAGCGGGGGGGAGCTCCTACAATGAGCAGTTCTTC. Translation: CASRRLAGGSSYNEQFF.

The genes are TRBV9 and TRBJ1-1, with D unclear. Trimming took off 4 bases at V and 1 base at J, with 14 bases between the two ends. Per germline, CDR1 SGDLS and CDR2 YYNGEE. This CDR3 region has 15 residues. CDR3: CASSPAGLTNTEAFF. CDR3 bases: TGTGCCAGCAGCCCAGCGGGGTTAACGAACACTGAAGCTTTCTTT.

CDR3: CASSLTGTVNEQYF. The CDR3, as DNA: TGCGCCAGCAGCTTGACAGGAACAGTCAACGAGCAGTACTTC. The V call is TRBV5-1, the J call TRBJ2-7, with TRBD1 as a possible D gene (5 bases). V was clipped by 1 base and J by 5 bases, with 13 bases between them. Looked up from germline, CDR1 is SGHRS and CDR2 is YFSETQ. CDR3 size: 14 residues.

The chain joins TRBV5-4 to TRBJ2-7, with 9 bases identical to TRBD2. J lost 0 bases, V lost 3 bases, and 4 bases had no gene match. Looked up from germline, CDR1 is SGHNT and CDR2 is YYREEE (reference sequence). The CDR3 is 15 amino acids. CDR3 nucleotides: TGTGCCAGCAGCTCGCTAGCGGGGAGCTCCTACGAGCAGTACTTC. It yields the protein CASSSLAGSSYEQYF.

V and J are TRBV19 and TRBJ1-6; TRBD1 is a possible D gene (5 bases). V was clipped by 4 bases and J by 3 bases, with 7 bases between them. The germline gives CDR1 LNHDA, CDR2 SQIVND (reference sequence). CDR3 size: 14 residues. The CDR3 DNA reads as TGTGCCAGTAGTACCACAGGCTATAATTCACCCCTCCACTTT. Its translation is CASSTTGYNSPLHF.

This clone was counted between two and nine times. The chain employs TRBV7-3 and TRBJ2-7, with 8 positions matching TRBD1. Germline assignment: CDR1 SGHTA and CDR2 FQGTGA. The V gene end was trimmed by 5 bases and the J gene end by 6 bases; junction bases not matched to a gene: 9. This CDR3 is built from 14 residues. Here the CDR3 reads CASSLGQGIGEQYF. The CDR3 coding sequence is TGTGCCAGCAGCCTTGGACAGGGAATAGGCGAGCAGTACTTC.

By share, this clone ranks as medium-sized (0.01 to 0.1%). The rearrangement links TRBV6-5 to TRBJ2-1; a weak D match, TRBD2 (6 bases). The CDR3 is made up of 16 amino acids. V was clipped by 2 bases and J by 0 bases, with 11 bases between them. CDR1 and CDR2 from the germline V gene are MNHEY and SVGAGI. The CDR3 loop is CASSYTAGSSYNEQFF. In DNA, the CDR3 is TGTGCCAGCAGTTACACGGCGGGAAGCTCCTACAATGAGCAGTTCTTC.

This chain joins TRBV7-2 and TRBJ1-1, with D possibly TRBD1 on 6 matching bases. V was pared by 1 base and J by 0 bases, with 9 bases between. CDR1 is SGHTA, CDR2 FQGNSA, per germline. The CDR3 length is 15 residues. Here the CDR3 DNA reads TGTGCCAGCAGCTTAGATGGGGGCATGAACACTGAAGCTTTCTTT. It is translated as CASSLDGGMNTEAFF.

This clone appeared a few times. This chain joins TRBV18 and TRBJ2-7; possibly TRBD2 for D (5 bases). The CDR3 covers 13 residues. Between the trimmed V and J ends, which lost 6 bases and 4 bases, there was a span of 13 bases. CDR1 is KGHSH, CDR2 LQKENI, per germline. The CDR3 is CASSLGEQYEQYF. The CDR3 DNA follows: TGTGCCAGCTCTCTCGGGGAGCAATACGAGCAGTACTTC.

The chain carries TRBV7-2 and TRBJ1-5; D remains ambiguous. The V end was cut by 5 bases, the J end by 9 bases, with 14 bases between. The CDR3 totals 13 residues. CDR1 is SGHTA, CDR2 FQGNSA, per germline. The CDR3 region has the DNA TGTGCCAGCAGCCCATCCGGTGGCGGGCCCCAGCATTTT. Protein: CASSPSGGGPQHF.

The chain is built from TRBV7-9 and TRBJ1-5, with a tentative D call TRBD1 (6 bases). The germline V and J ends were trimmed by 4 bases and 3 bases, with 10 bases remaining between them. CDR1 and CDR2 (germline): SEHNR, FQNEAQ (reference sequence). The CDR3 is 14 residues long. CDR3 loop: CASSSQGNNQPQHF. Here the CDR3 DNA reads TGTGCCAGCAGCTCCCAGGGGAACAATCAGCCCCAGCATTTT.

This chain connects TRBV7-2 to TRBJ2-5, with TRBD2 identical over 14 bases. CDR1 SGHTA and CDR2 FQGNSA come from the germline V gene. The V segment lost 5 bases and the J segment 9 bases; nucleotides outside the gene matches: 8. This CDR3 has 15 amino acids. The CDR3 reads CASSVGLAGGGAQYF. The CDR3 nucleotides are TGTGCCAGCAGCGTTGGACTAGCGGGGGGCGGGGCCCAGTACTTC.

The chain joins TRBV5-6 to TRBJ1-1; a possible D gene is TRBD1 (5 bases). Trimming took off 3 bases at V and 3 bases at J, with 15 bases between the two ends. From germline, CDR1 is SGHDT and CDR2 YYEEEE. This CDR3 comprises 15 residues. The DNA of the CDR3 is TGTGCCAGCAGCTGGGACTCCGGGTCCTACACTGAAGCTTTCTTT. It codes for CASSWDSGSYTEAFF.

The chain has TRBV19 and TRBJ1-4; D remains ambiguous. Trimming took 7 bases from V and 0 from J, leaving 12 bases between them. The germline V gene encodes CDR1 LNHDA and CDR2 SQIVND (reference sequence). CDR3 length: 15 residues. The CDR3 is CASKITRATNEKLFF. The CDR3 DNA sequence: TGTGCCAGTAAAATTACACGTGCAACTAATGAAAAACTGTTTTTT.

V is TRBV19 and J is TRBJ1-3; D ambiguous. V lost 5 bases to trimming and J lost 0 bases, with 11 bases between them. This CDR3 has 15 amino acids. Germline V CDR1 and CDR2: LNHDA, SQIVND (reference sequence). The CDR3 coding sequence is TGTGCCAGTAGTTGGACGGCCAACTCTGGAAACACCATATATTTT. This sequence encodes CASSWTANSGNTIYF.

The chain uses TRBV6-5 and TRBJ2-7; unclear D gene. Germline V gives CDR1 MNHEY, CDR2 SVGAGI. The CDR3 runs to 16 residues. The V and J ends lost 0 bases and 0 bases respectively, with 12 bases between them. As DNA, the CDR3 is TGTGCCAGCAGTTACTCGGGCTACCCGAGCTCCTACGAGCAGTACTTC. It is translated as CASSYSGYPSSYEQYF.

The chain has TRBV28 and TRBJ1-1, with a possible D match to TRBD1 (5 bases). V was pared by 3 bases and J by 3 bases, with 20 bases between. Germline V gene data show CDR1 as MDHEN and CDR2 as SYDVKM. The CDR3 is 17 residues long. The CDR3 sequence: CASSFSPGEGTDTEAFF. CDR3 sequence (DNA): TGTGCCAGCAGTTTCAGCCCGGGAGAGGGGACGGACACTGAAGCTTTCTTT.

This sequence joins TRBV5-5 and TRBJ1-2; D remains unclear. The CDR3 is 13 amino acids. V lost 2 bases to trimming and J lost 3 bases, with 8 bases between them. In germline, CDR1 is SGHKS, CDR2 YYEKEE (reference sequence). The CDR3 is CASSLFGDYGYTF. DNA for the CDR3: TGTGCCAGCAGCTTATTTGGAGACTATGGCTACACCTTC.

V gene TRBV6-1 combines with J gene TRBJ2-2; TRBD1 agrees at 8 bases. With V trimmed by 3 bases and J by 5 bases, 5 bases remained unmatched. This CDR3 region has 15 residues. Germline CDR1 and CDR2: MNHNS and SASEGT. CDR3 region: CASSENRGRTGELFF. CDR3 nucleotides: TGTGCCAGCAGTGAGAACAGGGGGAGGACCGGGGAGCTGTTTTTT.

The chain couples TRBV5-1 to TRBJ2-1; 12 nucleotides line up with TRBD2. The CDR3 has 15 amino acids. The germline gives CDR1 SGHRS, CDR2 YFSETQ. V lost 6 bases and J lost 8; bases outside the gene matches: 9. Written as DNA, the CDR3 is TGCGCCAGCAACCCCGGACTAGCGGGGCGGGATGAGCAGTTCTTC. This codes for CASNPGLAGRDEQFF.

V usage is TRBV6-1 and J usage is TRBJ2-1; 8 positions match TRBD1. The germline V gene encodes CDR1 MNHNS and CDR2 SASEGT. V shed 3 bases and J 7 bases; nucleotides not matched to a gene: 8. The CDR3 is made up of 15 amino acids. This chain's CDR3 is CASSEWQGASNEQFF. For the CDR3, the DNA is TGTGCCAGCAGTGAGTGGCAGGGGGCGTCGAATGAGCAGTTCTTC.

The DNA for the CDR3 is TGTGCCAGTAGTACCCTAGCGGTGGGGGACGAGCAGTACTTC. This codes for CASSTLAVGDEQYF. The chain carries TRBV19 and TRBJ2-7; 7 bases map to TRBD2. This CDR3 spans 14 amino acids. The V gene's germline CDR1 is LNHDA and CDR2 SQIVND (reference sequence). Trimming removed 4 bases from V and 5 bases from J; junction bases left unmatched: 8.

The genes are TRBV5-1 and TRBJ2-7, with 7 bases matching TRBD1. V lost 1 base, J lost 2 bases, and 6 bases stayed unmatched. The CDR3 is 15 residues long. Germline V gene data show CDR1 as SGHRS and CDR2 as YFSETQ. The CDR3 DNA follows: TGCGCCAGCAGCTTGAGTTCGCAGGGGGCCTACGAGCAGTACTTC. It specifies CASSLSSQGAYEQYF.

The rearrangement uses TRBV6-4 and TRBJ2-5, with unresolved D. The CDR3 contains 13 residues. Trimming left V 3 bases short and J 5 bases short, with 10 bases between. Germline V gene sequence: CDR1 MRHNA, CDR2 SNTAGT. DNA for the CDR3: TGTGCCAGCAGTGATACTCAAGGGGAGACCCAGTACTTC. Amino acids: CASSDTQGETQYF.

The rearrangement links TRBV9 to TRBJ2-1; 8 bases line up with TRBD2. The CDR3 is 15 amino acids. The germline V gene has CDR1 SGDLS and CDR2 YYNGEE. Germline trimming cut 4 bases from V and 6 bases from J; bases unmatched to any gene: 9. In nucleotides, the CDR3 is TGTGCCAGCAGCCGCTCGGTAGCGGGGTTCAATGAGCAGTTCTTC. It is translated as CASSRSVAGFNEQFF.

V gene TRBV19 combines with J gene TRBJ2-5; 13 bases align to TRBD2. In germline, CDR1 is LNHDA, CDR2 SQIVND (reference sequence). This CDR3 contains 15 residues. J lost 1 base, V lost 8 bases, and 4 bases had no gene match. The CDR3 reads CASQGTSGVQETQYF. The CDR3 DNA reads as TGTGCCAGTCAGGGGACTAGCGGGGTCCAAGAGACCCAGTACTTC.

This clone occurred once. This sequence joins TRBV4-1 and TRBJ2-1; TRBD2 agrees at 10 bases. Germline-derived CDR1 and CDR2 are MGHRA and YSYEKL. V shed 5 bases and J 4 bases; nucleotides not matched to a gene: 5. CDR3 size: 15 residues. The CDR3 loop reads CASSVLAGVYNEQFF. DNA for the CDR3: TGCGCCAGCAGCGTTCTAGCGGGGGTTTACAATGAGCAGTTCTTC.

The V and J genes are TRBV7-2 and TRBJ2-1, with TRBD2 matching 8 bases. This CDR3 is 15 amino acids long. Germline V gene sequence: CDR1 SGHTA, CDR2 FQGNSA. Trimming at V came to 5 bases and at J to 8 bases, leaving 11 bases not matched to a gene. The CDR3 loop reads CASSPQRGWEDEQFF. The DNA for the CDR3 is TGTGCCAGCAGCCCCCAGCGGGGGTGGGAGGATGAGCAGTTCTTC.